The 30 T cell receptor beta chains below come from one sample, sequenced in a study of T cell repertoires in cytomegalovirus infection. TCRdb fed the reads into MiXCR, producing one record per CDR3 protein. The repertoire includes about 230,000 distinct CDR3 sequences, 6% to 8% of them detected once, and around 6% sits in the top ten. The material sequenced was PBMCs. These receptors originate from a human donor in good health (CMV status not recorded). Some clones in this sample may be carry-over from other donors' samples.

Many counts were recorded for this clonotype. CDR3 region: CASSSRGRFTEAFF. In DNA, the CDR3 is TGTGCCAGCAGCTCCAGGGGGCGGTTCACTGAAGCTTTCTTT. The chain couples TRBV7-2 to TRBJ1-1, with 8 nucleotides matching TRBD1. The CDR3 covers 14 residues. Germline V gene data show CDR1 as SGHTA and CDR2 as FQGNSA. V lost 4 bases, J lost 4 bases, and 5 bases stayed unmatched.

V gene TRBV20-1 combines with J gene TRBJ2-2, with D tentatively TRBD2 (6 bases). Germline lookup yields CDR1 DFQATT and CDR2 SNEGSKA (reference sequence). CDR3 length equals 15 residues. Trimming took 6 bases from V and 7 from J, leaving 21 bases between them. The CDR3 DNA is TGCAGTGCCGCGCGTTCGGGGGTGCAGGTCGGGGAGCTGTTTTTT. Translation gives CSAARSGVQVGELFF.

This chain connects TRBV15 to TRBJ2-3; 10 bases are a match to TRBD2. The CDR3 loop spans 18 amino acids. Germline loops: CDR1 LNHNV, CDR2 YYDKDF (reference sequence). V lost 0 bases to trimming and J lost 7 bases; unmatched junction nucleotides: 13. The CDR3 is CATSRDAGSGGLSHTQYF. The CDR3 nucleotides are TGTGCCACCAGCAGAGATGCGGGTAGCGGGGGGCTTTCACATACGCAGTATTTT.

This clonotype was observed at least ten times. The chain joins TRBV11-2 to TRBJ1-1; D is undetermined. Deletions cut 1 base from V and 0 bases from J, with 15 bases between. CDR3 size: 17 residues. CDR1 is SGHAT, CDR2 FQNNGV, per germline. This CDR3 reads CASSLAPGRLMNTEAFF. For the CDR3, the DNA is TGTGCCAGCAGCTTAGCCCCCGGACGCCTCATGAACACTGAAGCTTTCTTT.

This clonotype was seen a handful of times. This sequence joins TRBV20-1 and TRBJ1-1; 8 nucleotides agree with TRBD1. V shed 4 bases, J shed 0 bases, and the junction held 4 bases outside the gene matches. CDR3 size: 14 residues. Germline loops: CDR1 DFQATT, CDR2 SNEGSKA (reference sequence). CDR3 sequence (DNA): TGCAGTGCTAAAGAGACAGGGGTGAACACTGAAGCTTTCTTT. It codes for CSAKETGVNTEAFF.

This clonotype was detected many times. The chain has TRBV28 and TRBJ1-4, with a possible D match to TRBD1 (5 bases). Trimming shortened V by 5 bases and J by 7 bases, and 8 bases separated the two germline ends. This CDR3 has 12 residues. Per the germline V gene, CDR1 is MDHEN and CDR2 is SYDVKM. The CDR3 nucleotides read TGTGCCAGCAGTGGGACCGGTGAAAAACTGTTTTTT. Its translation: CASSGTGEKLFF. The complete variable domain, with remaining parts taken from reference TRBV28 and TRBJ1-4, reads DVKVTQSSRYLVKRTGEKVFLECVQDMDHENMFWYRQDPGLGLRLIYFSYDVKMKEKGDIPEGYSVSREKKERFSLILESASTNQTSMYLCASSGTGEKLFFGSGTQLSVL.

This clonotype was seen repeatedly, ten times or more. The chain links TRBV7-2 to TRBJ1-4; 10 bases are a match to TRBD1. Germline V gene lookup returns CDR1 SGHTA and CDR2 FQGNSA. V lost 0 bases, J lost 2 bases, and 12 bases stayed unmatched. The length of the CDR3 is 20 residues. CDR3 DNA: TGTGCCAGCAGCTTAGCCGCCCGGGGACAGGGGCGGAACACTAATGAAAAACTGTTTTTT. Translation gives CASSLAARGQGRNTNEKLFF.

The table lists this clonotype with many counts. The gene calls are TRBV29-1 and TRBJ1-2; D might be TRBD1 (5 bases). Germline loops: CDR1 SQVTM, CDR2 ANQGSEA. The germline V and J ends were trimmed by 7 bases and 5 bases, with 17 bases remaining between them. This CDR3 contains 13 residues. This CDR3 is CSDHTTDIYGYTF. CDR3 bases: TGCAGCGACCACACGACGGACATTTATGGCTACACCTTC.

The rearrangement uses TRBV20-1 and TRBJ1-4; D might be TRBD1 (5 bases). V lost 2 bases, J lost 3 bases, and 13 bases lay in between. From germline, CDR1 is DFQATT and CDR2 SNEGSKA (reference sequence). The CDR3 contains 15 residues. The CDR3 spells CSARFVGAPNEKLFF. CDR3 in DNA: TGCAGTGCTAGATTTGTAGGGGCTCCTAATGAAAAACTGTTTTTT.

This chain connects TRBV9 to TRBJ1-2, with D perhaps TRBD1 (5 bases). V lost 0 bases and J 6 bases, leaving 6 bases between the germline ends. CDR3 length equals 12 residues. Germline V gives CDR1 SGDLS, CDR2 YYNGEE. CDR3 loop: CASSVGDHGYTF. The DNA for the CDR3 is TGTGCCAGCAGCGTAGGGGACCATGGCTACACCTTC. Full variable domain (missing parts from reference TRBV9 and TRBJ1-2): DSGVTQTPKHLITATGQRVTLRCSPRSGDLSVYWYQQSLDQGLQFLIQYYNGEERAKGNILERFSAQQFPDLHSELNLSSLELGDSALYFCASSVGDHGYTFGSGTRLTVV.

This clonotype has ten or more counts. The chain joins TRBV7-2 to TRBJ2-5; no firm D call. Germline CDR1 and CDR2: SGHTA and FQGNSA. The CDR3 runs to 13 residues. V lost 5 bases and J 4 bases, leaving 11 bases between the germline ends. The CDR3 coding sequence is TGTGCCAGCAGCCCCCCCAGGAGAGAGACCCAGTACTTC. As protein: CASSPPRRETQYF.

This clonotype occurred many times. This chain links TRBV7-2 with TRBJ1-1, with 7 bases identical to TRBD1. The CDR3 runs 15 residues. V shed 3 bases and J 1 base; nucleotides not matched to a gene: 5. Germline CDR1 reads SGHTA; CDR2 reads FQGNSA. CDR3 amino acids: CASSFTGVGNTEAFF. The CDR3 DNA reads TGTGCCAGCAGCTTTACAGGGGTCGGGAACACTGAAGCTTTCTTT.

This clonotype was counted a few times. The chain recombines TRBV4-2 with TRBJ2-7; 9 nucleotides align to TRBD1. Germline V gene data show CDR1 as LGHNA and CDR2 as YNFKEQ. CDR3 size: 16 residues. Trimming removed 0 bases from V and 3 bases from J; junction bases left unmatched: 6. DNA of the CDR3: TGTGCCAGCAGCCAAGAGGGACAGGGTTCGTTCTACGAGCAGTACTTC. It is translated as CASSQEGQGSFYEQYF.

The chain carries TRBV5-1 and TRBJ2-3; D gene ambiguous. Trimming removed 0 bases from V and 6 bases from J, with 14 bases in between. Germline-derived CDR1 and CDR2 are SGHRS and YFSETQ. The CDR3 has 15 amino acids. CDR3 in amino acids: CASSLVGEHGDTQYF. The CDR3, as DNA: TGCGCCAGCAGCTTGGTAGGAGAGCATGGGGATACGCAGTATTTT.

Ten or more counts support this clonotype. The V gene is TRBV28, the J gene TRBJ1-2; 8 bases fit TRBD1. Trimming removed 4 bases from V and 8 bases from J; junction bases left unmatched: 12. The CDR3 covers 15 residues. The V gene's germline CDR1 is MDHEN and CDR2 SYDVKM. The CDR3 here is CASSSPWQGARGYTF. CDR3 nucleotides: TGTGCCAGCAGTTCCCCTTGGCAGGGGGCGAGAGGCTACACCTTC.

This clonotype was seen at least ten times. The chain has TRBV10-3 and TRBJ2-5; TRBD1 is a possible D gene (5 bases). Germline assignment: CDR1 ENHRY and CDR2 SYGVKD. The CDR3 sequence is 15 residues long. Trimming pared 3 bases from V and 0 bases from J, leaving 11 bases between. For the CDR3, the DNA is TGTGCCATCAGTGACGTAGGCAGGGACCAAGAGACCCAGTACTTC. It encodes CAISDVGRDQETQYF.

This clonotype was recorded at least ten times. The chain links TRBV7-9 to TRBJ2-3; D unclear. Trimming removed 3 bases from V and 7 bases from J, with 17 bases in between. The CDR3 loop spans 15 amino acids. CDR1 and CDR2 (germline): SEHNR, FQNEAQ (reference sequence). In DNA, the CDR3 is TGTGCCAGCAGCTTTCCAGGCTCGCGAGGAAATACGCAGTATTTT. It is translated as CASSFPGSRGNTQYF.

This clonotype was picked up a small number of times. The chain combines TRBV20-1 with TRBJ2-5, with D uncertain. CDR1 is DFQATT and CDR2 is SNEGSKA in the germline V gene (reference sequence). Trimming shortened V by 5 bases and J by 0 bases, and 10 bases separated the two germline ends. There are 13 residues in the CDR3. The CDR3 DNA sequence: TGCAGTGCTTCTTCAAAGTACCAAGAGACCCAGTACTTC. It is translated as CSASSKYQETQYF.

V gene TRBV28 combines with J gene TRBJ2-5, with a possible D match to TRBD1 (8 bases). Trimming took off 6 bases at V and 5 bases at J, with 19 bases between the two ends. This CDR3 is built from 15 residues. Germline CDR1 MDHEN, CDR2 SYDVKM. The CDR3 DNA is TGTGCCAGCAGCTCCACAGGGGGGGTCAGGGAGACCCAGTACTTC. As protein: CASSSTGGVRETQYF.

Worth noting for this clonotype: A clone one base away is much larger, so this may be a read error. The chain links TRBV7-6 to TRBJ2-7; D is possibly TRBD1 or TRBD2 (5 bases each). Per germline, CDR1 SGHVS and CDR2 FNYEAQ. The CDR3 extends over 15 amino acids. CDR3 coding DNA: TGTGCCAGCAGCTTAGATCAGGGTGCGGGCTACGAGCAGCACTTC. It encodes CASSLDQGAGYEQHF.

In its sample, this clonotype was seen many times. V gene TRBV7-8 combines with J gene TRBJ2-1; 8 nucleotides agree with TRBD1. From germline, CDR1 is SGHVS and CDR2 FQNEAQ. The V gene end was trimmed by 5 bases and the J gene end by 5 bases; junction bases not matched to a gene: 14. This CDR3 contains 17 residues. The CDR3 nucleotides read TGTGCCAGCAGCCCCATGGACAGGGTCGAGGATAACAATGAGCAGTTCTTC. Encoded protein: CASSPMDRVEDNNEQFF.

This clonotype has a count of ten or more. The V gene is TRBV5-6, the J gene TRBJ2-1; the match to TRBD2 covers 7 bases. The CDR3 has 13 amino acids. V gave up 4 bases and J gave up 9 bases; unmatched junction bases: 7. Looked up from germline, CDR1 is SGHDT and CDR2 is YYEEEE. The CDR3, as DNA: TGTGCCAGCAGCCCGGACTGGGGGGGTGAGCAGTTCTTC. This gives the protein CASSPDWGGEQFF.

This clonotype was counted many times. V gene TRBV3-1 combines with J gene TRBJ1-2, with TRBD1 identical over 7 bases. Looked up from germline, CDR1 is LGHDT and CDR2 is YNNKEL (reference sequence). The CDR3 is made up of 14 amino acids. Trimming removed 1 base from V and 4 bases from J; junction bases left unmatched: 3. CDR3 protein: CASSQGQGTYGYTF. CDR3 DNA sequence: TGTGCCAGCAGCCAAGGACAGGGTACCTATGGCTACACCTTC.

This clonotype occurred many times. This sequence joins TRBV30 and TRBJ2-1; D gene ambiguous. The CDR3 covers 11 residues. CDR1 and CDR2 from the germline V gene are GTSNPN and SVGIG (reference sequence). The V gene lost 2 bases and the J gene lost 14 bases, with 13 bases spanning the gap. CDR3 sequence (DNA): TGTGCCTGGAGTAATCGATCCCTGAAGTTCTTC. Translation gives CAWSNRSLKFF.

This clonotype was seen at least ten times. This chain connects TRBV5-1 to TRBJ1-2; D not certain. Trimming pared 3 bases from V and 7 bases from J, leaving 13 bases between. The germline gives CDR1 SGHRS, CDR2 YFSETQ. This CDR3 region has 13 residues. The DNA of the CDR3 is TGCGCCAGCAGCTCCTGGGAGGGCCGTGGCTACACCTTC. Its protein is CASSSWEGRGYTF.

This clonotype was found many times. The V call is TRBV18, the J call TRBJ1-2; D not resolved. Germline CDR1 and CDR2: KGHSH and LQKENI. V lost 1 base and J lost 7, with 13 bases in between. The CDR3 extends over 14 amino acids. CDR3 DNA sequence: TGTGCCAGCTCACCACAAGGGATTCTATTTGGCTACACCTTC. This sequence encodes CASSPQGILFGYTF.

This clonotype was recorded many times. The chain combines TRBV7-9 with TRBJ1-2; no firm D call. With 5 bases removed from V and 4 bases from J, the gap between germline ends came to 14 bases. This CDR3 region has 14 residues. Germline-derived CDR1 and CDR2 are SEHNR and FQNEAQ (reference sequence). The CDR3 loop is CASSASLRTYGYTF. The CDR3 coding sequence is TGTGCCAGCAGCGCGAGTCTGCGTACCTATGGCTACACCTTC.

This clonotype was observed a handful of times. The chain joins TRBV29-1 to TRBJ2-1; 10 bases map to TRBD2. The CDR3 is made up of 15 amino acids. The germline V gene encodes CDR1 SQVTM and CDR2 ANQGSEA. After removal of 3 bases from V and 7 bases from J, the junction contained 9 bases not matched to a gene. CDR3 amino acids: CSVEEGLAEPNEQFF. CDR3 nucleotides: TGCAGCGTTGAGGAAGGACTAGCGGAACCTAATGAGCAGTTCTTC.

V and J are TRBV2 and TRBJ2-1; TRBD2 matches at 10 bases. Germline CDR1 is SNHLY and CDR2 is FYNNEI. The CDR3 runs to 16 residues. V gave up 1 base and J gave up 6 bases; unmatched junction bases: 6. This chain's CDR3 is CASSEGTSGGFNEQFF. Here the CDR3 DNA reads TGTGCCAGCAGTGAAGGGACTAGCGGTGGGTTCAATGAGCAGTTCTTC.

This clonotype was seen ten or more times. The CDR3 reads CATARGPAYEQYF. CDR3 nucleotides: TGTGCCACCGCTAGGGGGCCCGCCTACGAGCAGTACTTC. The genes are TRBV5-6 and TRBJ2-7; 7 bases agree with TRBD1. This CDR3 has 13 amino acids. Germline trimming cut 9 bases from V and 2 bases from J; bases unmatched to any gene: 8. CDR1 and CDR2 (germline): SGHDT, YYEEEE.